Sequencing of this T cell receptor beta chain was carried out in a study of blood T cell repertoires in COVID-19 (dated by TCRdb to the early 2020s). Turning to the overall study: Samples from collaborators originated in the United States, Italy and Spain and spanned both the acute and convalescent phases of COVID-19. The prospective study material was composed of cDNA or gDNA derived from T cells, B-cell-depleted T cells, or PBMCs. Subjects who had been exposed to COVID-19, were actively infected with it, or had recovered from it provided the deeply sampled blood TCRbeta repertoires that made up the dataset. The repertoires were made available in a free public database intended to serve as a resource for research on the immune response to SARS-CoV-2. Samples came from the ongoing ImmuneRACE study (first 160 participants) plus 1,254 subjects from 6 global collaborators. A de-identified subject ID, COVID-19 status, age in years and sex were almost always included in the sample metadata. Where available, HLA class I and class II types were obtained from metadata supplied by the sample provider rather than from assay-based typing. The paper as a whole reports these results and caveats: Clinical and demographic metadata were provided uncurated, with the amount varying by source and participant.

About this clone itself: Its antigen is still unknown. Per-base qualities were not stored, and no clone one base away is much larger.

Collaborating institutions collected whole blood in K2EDTA tubes following their own protocols. For TCRbeta analysis, collaborators shipped samples as frozen whole blood, isolated PBMCs, or DNA extracted from either of those sample types. TCRbeta CDR3 regions were amplified from genomic DNA by means of the immunoSEQ Assay, a bias-controlled multiplex PCR. As for the original processing: The number of nucleated cells in each sample was estimated from the amplification of reference gene primers within the assay. To quantify the absolute abundance of each unique TCRbeta CDR3 rearrangement, sequence reads were collapsed and filtered. For each sample, productive Simpson clonality was calculated as the square root of Simpson's diversity index over productive rearrangements. This is the immuneACCESS table as TCRdb keeps it, with only in-frame sequences that have V and J called. A part of the clones is gone; compared with another copy, unresolved V genes explain less than half, and the rest is unexplained. V, J and clone size reflect that table, while D and trimming were determined from the DNA. In all, the sample holds about 150,000 clones, and roughly 87% of those were seen once. Together, the top ten hold about 5% of the sample.

This TCR was recovered from a human donor in a cohort sampled during active COVID-19. Sample: peripheral blood.

The CDR3 reads as follows: CAWSAGTSGASTDTQYF. Here is the DNA: TGTGCCTGGAGTGCCGGGACTAGCGGGGCTAGCACAGATACGCAGTATTTT. The chain joins TRBV30 to TRBJ2-3; a stretch of 13 junction bases matches TRBD2. Its CDR3 holds 17 amino acids, cysteine through phenylalanine. Only the CDR3 region is kept as DNA, spanning 51 bases read in frame from base 1. The germline V gene (reference sequence) supplies CDR1 GTSNPN and CDR2 SVGIG. Germline trimming: 1 base from V, 0 bases from J; junction bases outside gene matches: 4.